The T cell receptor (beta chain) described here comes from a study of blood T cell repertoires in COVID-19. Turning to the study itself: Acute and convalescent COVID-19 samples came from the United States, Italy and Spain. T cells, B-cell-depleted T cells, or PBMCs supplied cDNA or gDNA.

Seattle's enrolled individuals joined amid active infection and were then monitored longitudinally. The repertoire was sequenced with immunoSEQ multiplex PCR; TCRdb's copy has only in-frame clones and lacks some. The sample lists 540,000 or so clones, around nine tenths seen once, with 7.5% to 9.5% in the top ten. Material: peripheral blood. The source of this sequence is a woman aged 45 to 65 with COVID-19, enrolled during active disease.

The CDR3 nucleotides are TGCAGTGCTGGTGGCGGTGATATTGGAGGGGATACGCAGTATTTT. This translates into CSAGGGDIGGDTQYF. The gene calls are TRBV20-1 and TRBJ2-3; tentative D call: TRBD2 (6 bases). This CDR3 comprises 15 residues. V was pared by 5 bases and J by 6 bases, with 21 bases between. Germline assignment: CDR1 DFQATT and CDR2 SNEGSKA (reference sequence).